This record concerns one T cell receptor (beta chain) sequence. Its antigen is still unknown. The record originates from a study of cytomegalovirus exposure and HLA in healthy donors. PCR primers comprised 60 Vbeta and 13 Jbeta primers. Only in-frame clones appear in the TCRdb table, and some are missing; sequencing was by immunoSEQ multiplex PCR. The repertoire holds about 170,000 clones, with approximately 73% as singletons. Study-level results: Cytomegalovirus-associated status was assigned to about 150 TCR beta chains. Earlier analysis yielded a pattern in which most TCR beta V segments were productive about 87% or about 30% of the time. Because they were indistinguishable, some V segments, including TRBV6-2 and TRBV6-3, were excluded. A later analysis found common viral pathogens apparently linked to several of the most significant clusters.

The germline V gene encodes CDR1 SGDLS and CDR2 YYNGEE. V was trimmed by 3 bases and J by 6 bases, leaving 16 bases between them. This CDR3 is built from 15 residues. The clonotype originates from a woman between 18 and 29 years old in good health and CMV-seropositive. J is TRBJ2-1 and V is TRBV9, with D unresolved. The sequenced material came from PBMCs. Written as DNA, the CDR3 is TGTGCCAGCAGCGCCCCCGTTCTCGGGTTCAATGAGCAGTTCTTC. Translated: CASSAPVLGFNEQFF.